Sequencing of this T cell receptor (beta chain) was carried out in a study of blood T cell repertoires in COVID-19. Turning to the study itself: The study drew acute and convalescent COVID-19 samples from the United States, Italy and Spain. In each case, the material was cDNA or gDNA derived from T cells, B-cell-depleted T cells, or PBMCs.

The CDR3 extends over 15 amino acids. Losses at the gene ends were 2 bases for V and 3 bases for J; bases not matched to a gene: 5. Germline V gene lookup returns CDR1 MNHEY and CDR2 SVGAGI. Libraries were prepared by immunoSEQ multiplex PCR; TCRdb keeps only in-frame clonotypes and omits some of them. Of 100,000 or so clones detected, around four fifths appear once; the ten largest clones hold roughly a fifth. This chain connects TRBV6-5 to TRBJ2-7; 9 nucleotides match TRBD1. The sequence derives from a woman aged 70 to 79 with acute or convalescent COVID-19. Material: peripheral blood. Here the CDR3 DNA reads TGTGCCAGCAGTTACCCGGGACAGGGACTCTACGAGCAGTACTTC. Protein product: CASSYPGQGLYEQYF.